The rows below give T cell receptor beta chains drawn from one sample of a study of shared clonotypes between healthy human individuals. Produced via immunoSEQ multiplex PCR; TCRdb's table is partial and in-frame only. Of about 1.1 million clones detected, about four fifths appear once; the ten largest clones hold 0.5% to 0.65%. Sequences were obtained from memory CD4+ T cells from PBMCs. These receptors came from a young man in good health. Some clones in this sample may be carry-over from other donors' samples. Both conserved end residues are part of each CDR3. Each record gives: V gene, clone size, D gene, J gene, CDR3 protein, CDR3 DNA. A D gene is named only where the DNA matches it firmly. For some rows the clone size is stated as once, few or many, or as a class when expanded; others skip it.

TRBV5-1	NA	TRBD2	TRBJ2-5	CASSYKLAGNDEQYF	TGCGCCAGCAGCTATAAGCTAGCGGGAAATGATGAGCAGTACTTC
TRBV5-1	few	TRBD1	TRBJ2-2	CASSLAPGTGVIFTGELFF	TGCGCCAGCAGCTTGGCGCCCGGGACAGGGGTGATCTTCACCGGGGAGCTGTTTTTT
TRBV27	NA	TRBD2	TRBJ2-1	CASNGLAAISKGYNEQFF	TGTGCCAGTAACGGACTAGCGGCTATATCGAAGGGGTACAATGAGCAGTTCTTC
TRBV5-4	NA	TRBD2	TRBJ2-7	CASSSGLAERQYF	TGTGCCAGCAGCTCGGGACTAGCGGAACGGCAGTACTTC
TRBV2	NA	NA	TRBJ2-3	CASGPVTDTQYF	TGTGCCAGCGGTCCAGTCACAGATACGCAGTATTTT
TRBV6-1	NA	NA	TRBJ1-6	CAGGRSSYNSPLHF	TGTGCCGGCGGACGGAGCTCCTATAATTCACCCCTCCACTTC
TRBV5-1	NA	NA	TRBJ2-5	CASSPGAAVRETQYF	TGCGCCAGCAGCCCCGGGGCGGCGGTTCGGGAGACCCAGTACTTC
TRBV30	few	NA	TRBJ1-1	CAWRGQLITEAFF	TGTGCCTGGAGAGGACAGCTTATCACTGAAGCTTTCTTT
TRBV28	many	TRBD1	TRBJ2-1	CASSPGDSYNEQFF	TGTGCCAGCAGCCCCGGGGACAGTTACAATGAGCAGTTCTTC
TRBV28	once	NA	TRBJ1-2	CASYDRGPRGYTF	TGTGCCAGCTATGATCGGGGCCCTAGAGGCTACACCTTC
TRBV29-1	once	TRBD1	TRBJ1-1	CSVVSGDRFPNTEAFF	TGCAGCGTTGTGAGTGGGGACAGGTTCCCGAACACTGAAGCTTTCTTT
TRBV5-4	NA	TRBD1	TRBJ1-1	CASSLVGGRTEAFF	TGTGCCAGCAGCCTTGTAGGGGGCAGGACTGAAGCTTTCTTT
TRBV14	NA	TRBD2	TRBJ2-3	CASSQFTPWDYSGTDTQYF	TGTGCCAGCAGCCAATTTACGCCCTGGGACTATTCGGGCACAGATACGCAGTATTTT
TRBV6-5	NA	NA	TRBJ2-3	CASRRPGTDTQYF	TGTGCCAGCAGACGCCCAGGGACAGATACGCAGTATTTT
TRBV14	NA	NA	TRBJ2-7	CASSHWGFSYEQYF	TGTGCCAGCAGCCATTGGGGGTTCTCCTACGAGCAGTACTTC
TRBV5-1	NA	TRBD1	TRBJ2-6	CASSFGGTVLSGANVLTF	TGCGCCAGCAGCTTTGGTGGGACAGTGCTGTCTGGGGCCAACGTCCTGACTTTC
TRBV5-1	NA	NA	TRBJ2-5	CASSFRETQYF	TGCGCCAGCAGCTTCAGAGAGACCCAGTACTTC
TRBV5-1	NA	NA	TRBJ2-5	CASRDRNQETQYF	TGCGCCAGCCGCGACAGGAACCAAGAGACCCAGTACTTC
TRBV2	few	TRBD1	TRBJ1-1	CASKGQMNTEAFF	TGTGCCAGCAAGGGACAGATGAACACTGAAGCTTTCTTT
TRBV19	once	NA	TRBJ2-1	CASHSSPFGRDNEQFF	TGTGCCAGTCACAGCTCCCCCTTCGGCCGCGACAATGAGCAGTTCTTC
TRBV9	NA	TRBD2	TRBJ2-3	CASSDGLTSGTDTQYF	TGTGCCAGCAGCGATGGCCTCACTAGCGGGACAGATACGCAGTATTTT
TRBV2	NA	TRBD1	TRBJ2-2	CASKRDSNTGELFF	TGTGCCAGCAAACGGGACAGTAACACCGGGGAGCTGTTTTTT
TRBV21-1	many	NA	TRBJ2-1	CASSKSKPGQPYNEQFF	TGTGCCAGCAGCAAATCCAAGCCGGGACAGCCGTACAATGAGCAGTTCTTC
TRBV18	NA	NA	TRBJ2-3	CASSRTTGVGTDTQYF	TGTGCCAGCTCACGCACAACCGGGGTAGGCACAGATACGCAGTATTTT
TRBV6-1	NA	NA	TRBJ2-5	CASSALDKQETQYF	TGTGCCAGCAGTGCGCTCGACAAGCAAGAGACCCAGTACTTC
TRBV2	NA	TRBD1	TRBJ2-2	CASIQRQGAETGELFF	TGTGCCAGCATCCAGAGACAGGGGGCGGAGACCGGGGAGCTGTTTTTT
TRBV28	few	TRBD2	TRBJ2-1	CASSEAGGGYNEQFF	TGTGCCAGCAGCGAGGCGGGAGGGGGATACAATGAGCAGTTCTTC
TRBV29-1	NA	NA	TRBJ2-1	CSVGRGNDNEQFF	TGCAGCGTTGGCAGGGGTAACGACAATGAGCAGTTCTTC
TRBV7-2	NA	TRBD2	TRBJ2-7	CASSPWGSGATYEQYF	TGTGCCAGCAGCCCGTGGGGTAGCGGGGCTACCTACGAGCAGTACTTC
TRBV30	NA	TRBD2	TRBJ2-3	CAWSLGLAAQVADTQYF	TGTGCCTGGAGCCTGGGACTAGCGGCCCAAGTGGCAGATACGCAGTATTTT
TRBV11-3	few	NA	TRBJ2-1	CASSSGRSYNEQFF	TGTGCCAGCAGCTCTGGGCGATCCTACAATGAGCAGTTCTTC
TRBV28	NA	NA	TRBJ1-2	CATIQGIYGYTF	TGTGCCACCATCCAGGGGATTTATGGCTACACCTTC
TRBV7-9	NA	NA	TRBJ2-7	CASSQGGGRSYEQYF	TGTGCCAGCAGCCAGGGGGGAGGTAGGTCCTACGAGCAGTACTTC
TRBV29-1	NA	NA	TRBJ2-7	CSASLGSGVGYEQYF	TGCAGCGCCTCTCTAGGGTCCGGGGTTGGCTACGAGCAGTACTTC
TRBV7-9	NA	NA	TRBJ1-3	CASSPTGNTIYF	TGTGCCAGCAGCCCAACAGGAAACACCATATATTTT
TRBV6-5	NA	NA	TRBJ1-1	CASRDNSEAFF	TGTGCCAGCAGAGACAACAGTGAAGCTTTCTTT
TRBV27	few	NA	TRBJ2-6	CASSPHSGANVLTF	TGTGCCAGCAGCCCCCATTCTGGGGCCAACGTCCTGACTTTC
TRBV18	NA	NA	TRBJ1-1	CASSPLVRDTEAFF	TGTGCCAGCTCACCACTGGTGCGAGACACTGAAGCTTTCTTT
TRBV7-2	NA	NA	TRBJ2-3	CASSLRVDTQYF	TGTGCCAGCAGCCTCAGAGTGGATACGCAGTATTTT
TRBV7-9	few	TRBD1	TRBJ1-5	CASSLALGTGNQPQHF	TGTGCCAGCAGCTTAGCGCTCGGGACAGGGAATCAGCCCCAGCATTTT
TRBV29-1	few	TRBD1	TRBJ1-1	CSARTGPNTEAFF	TGCAGCGCCCGGACAGGGCCAAACACTGAAGCTTTCTTT
TRBV30	NA	NA	TRBJ1-5	CAWSDPTPYSNQPQHF	TGTGCCTGGAGCGACCCGACACCCTATAGCAATCAGCCCCAGCATTTT
TRBV15	NA	TRBD1	TRBJ1-5	CATSRSRTGGAITQPQHF	TGTGCCACCAGCAGATCGCGGACAGGGGGCGCGATAACTCAGCCCCAGCATTTT
TRBV7-9	NA	NA	TRBJ1-5	CASSLMSSRGNQPQHF	TGTGCCAGCAGCTTAATGAGTTCCAGGGGAAATCAGCCCCAGCATTTT
TRBV29-1	few	NA	TRBJ1-1	CSYRGQMNTEAFF	TGCAGCTATAGAGGACAGATGAACACTGAAGCTTTCTTT
TRBV7-2	NA	NA	TRBJ1-5	CASSLAPDQPQHF	TGTGCCAGCAGCTTAGCGCCGGATCAGCCCCAGCATTTT
TRBV4-1	NA	TRBD2	TRBJ2-3	CASSQEPPVLTSGVTDTQYF	TGCGCCAGCAGCCAAGAGCCCCCCGTACTTACGAGCGGGGTAACAGATACGCAGTATTTT
TRBV4-2	few	NA	TRBJ1-4	CASSLDRNEKLFF	TGTGCCAGCAGCCTGGACCGTAATGAAAAACTGTTTTTT
TRBV7-3	NA	NA	TRBJ2-7	CASSPQGYSYEQYF	TGTGCCAGCAGCCCGCAGGGGTACTCCTACGAGCAGTACTTC
TRBV5-1	NA	NA	TRBJ2-1	CASSLNRDSYNEQFF	TGCGCCAGCAGCTTAAACCGGGACTCCTACAATGAGCAGTTCTTC
TRBV10-3	NA	NA	TRBJ1-5	CAISPREGDSNQPQHF	TGTGCCATCAGCCCCAGGGAGGGGGATAGCAATCAGCCCCAGCATTTT
TRBV5-6	NA	TRBD2	TRBJ2-1	CASSDFGLAVYNEQFF	TGTGCCAGCAGCGACTTCGGACTAGCGGTCTACAATGAGCAGTTCTTC
TRBV28	NA	TRBD1	TRBJ1-2	CASSLLDRGGYGYTF	TGTGCCAGCAGTTTATTGGACAGGGGGGGCTATGGCTACACCTTC
TRBV7-2	NA	TRBD1	TRBJ2-3	CASSLDRGGYTQYF	TGTGCCAGCAGCTTGGACAGGGGGGGATATACGCAGTATTTT